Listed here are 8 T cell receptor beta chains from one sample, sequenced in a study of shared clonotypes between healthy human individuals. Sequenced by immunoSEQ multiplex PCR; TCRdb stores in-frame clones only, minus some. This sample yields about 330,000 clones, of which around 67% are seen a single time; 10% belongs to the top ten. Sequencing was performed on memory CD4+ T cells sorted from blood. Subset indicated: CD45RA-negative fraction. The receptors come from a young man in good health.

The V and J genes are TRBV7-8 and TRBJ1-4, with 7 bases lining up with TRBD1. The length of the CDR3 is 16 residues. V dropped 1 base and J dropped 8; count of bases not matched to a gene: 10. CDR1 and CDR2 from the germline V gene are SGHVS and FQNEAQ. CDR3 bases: TGTGCCAGCAGCTTAGGGGCCCCGGGACAGCTAGAAAAACTGTTTTTT. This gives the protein CASSLGAPGQLEKLFF.

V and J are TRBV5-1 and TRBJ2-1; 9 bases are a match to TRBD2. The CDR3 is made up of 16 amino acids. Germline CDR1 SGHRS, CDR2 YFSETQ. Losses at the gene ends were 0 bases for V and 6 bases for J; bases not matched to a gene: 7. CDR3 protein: CASSLEPSGRTNEQFF. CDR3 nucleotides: TGCGCCAGCAGCTTGGAACCCAGCGGGAGGACCAATGAGCAGTTCTTC.

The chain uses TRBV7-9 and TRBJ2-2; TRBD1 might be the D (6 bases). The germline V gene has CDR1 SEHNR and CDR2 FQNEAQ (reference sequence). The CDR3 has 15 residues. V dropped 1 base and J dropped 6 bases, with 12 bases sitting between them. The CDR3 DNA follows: TGTGCCAGCAGCTTAGATCAGGGGCTCCCCGGGGAGCTGTTTTTT. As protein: CASSLDQGLPGELFF.

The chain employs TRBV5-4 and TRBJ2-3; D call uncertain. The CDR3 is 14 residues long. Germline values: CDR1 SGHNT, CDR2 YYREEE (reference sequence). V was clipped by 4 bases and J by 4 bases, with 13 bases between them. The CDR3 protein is CASSRWSSADTQYF. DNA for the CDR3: TGTGCCAGCAGCCGGTGGTCGAGTGCAGATACGCAGTATTTT.

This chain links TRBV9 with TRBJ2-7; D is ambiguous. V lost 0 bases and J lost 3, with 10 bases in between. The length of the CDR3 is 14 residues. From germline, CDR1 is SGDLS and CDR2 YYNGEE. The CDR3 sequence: CASSVAPWDYEQYF. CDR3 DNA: TGTGCCAGCAGCGTAGCTCCCTGGGACTACGAGCAGTACTTC.

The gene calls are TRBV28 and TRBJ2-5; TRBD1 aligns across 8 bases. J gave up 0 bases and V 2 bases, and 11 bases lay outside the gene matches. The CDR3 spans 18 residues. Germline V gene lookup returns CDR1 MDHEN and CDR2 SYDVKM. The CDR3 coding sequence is TGTGCCAGCAGTTTAGAGCGTATGAACAGGGGGGACCAAGAGACCCAGTACTTC. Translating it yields CASSLERMNRGDQETQYF.

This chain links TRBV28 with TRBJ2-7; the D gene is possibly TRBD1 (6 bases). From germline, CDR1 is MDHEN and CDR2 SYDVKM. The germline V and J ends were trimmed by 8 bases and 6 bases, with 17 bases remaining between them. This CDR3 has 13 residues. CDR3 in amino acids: CASLRDLGGEQYF. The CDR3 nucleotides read TGTGCCAGCCTACGGGATTTAGGGGGCGAGCAGTACTTC. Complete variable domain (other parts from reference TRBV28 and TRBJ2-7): DVKVTQSSRYLVKRTGEKVFLECVQDMDHENMFWYRQDPGLGLRLIYFSYDVKMKEKGDIPEGYSVSREKKERFSLILESASTNQTSMYLCASLRDLGGEQYFGPGTRLTVT.

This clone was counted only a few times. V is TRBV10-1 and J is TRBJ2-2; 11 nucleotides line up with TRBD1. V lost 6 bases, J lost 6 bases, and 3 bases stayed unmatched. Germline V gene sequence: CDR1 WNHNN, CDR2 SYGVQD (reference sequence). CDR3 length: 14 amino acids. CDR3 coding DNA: TGCGCCAGCAGCGGGACAGGGGGACCCGGGGAGCTGTTTTTT. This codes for CASSGTGGPGELFF.